This T cell receptor beta chain was found in a study of shared clonotypes between healthy human individuals. Notes on the study in general: Investigators collected only blood, and repertoires in tissues likely differ. Around 5% of naive CD4 clonotypes were common to a handful of donors.

V dropped 5 bases and J dropped 8 bases, with 26 bases sitting between them. The CDR3 length is 17 residues. Germline CDR1 LNHDA, CDR2 SQIVND (reference sequence). For this clone: Its antigen remains unknown.

When replicate PCRs were run on sorted subsets, they used 200 to 250 ng DNA, around 33,000 T cell genomes. Clones were read by immunoSEQ multiplex PCR, and TCRdb kept only the in-frame ones, dropping some. In the table there are approximately 2.5 million clones, roughly 92% of which are singletons. Nashville, Tennessee was home to all donors, each a Caucasian adult. The V call is TRBV19, the J call TRBJ2-3, with TRBD1 as a possible D gene (5 bases). The sample taken for sequencing was naive CD4+ T cells sorted from blood. The sample's subset: CD45RA+ positively selected. This clonotype originated in a man between 18 and 35 years old in good health. The DNA for the CDR3 is TGTGCCAGTAGTCCCACTACGGGCGGTTCACAGGTCGGTACGCAGTATTTT. It encodes CASSPTTGGSQVGTQYF.